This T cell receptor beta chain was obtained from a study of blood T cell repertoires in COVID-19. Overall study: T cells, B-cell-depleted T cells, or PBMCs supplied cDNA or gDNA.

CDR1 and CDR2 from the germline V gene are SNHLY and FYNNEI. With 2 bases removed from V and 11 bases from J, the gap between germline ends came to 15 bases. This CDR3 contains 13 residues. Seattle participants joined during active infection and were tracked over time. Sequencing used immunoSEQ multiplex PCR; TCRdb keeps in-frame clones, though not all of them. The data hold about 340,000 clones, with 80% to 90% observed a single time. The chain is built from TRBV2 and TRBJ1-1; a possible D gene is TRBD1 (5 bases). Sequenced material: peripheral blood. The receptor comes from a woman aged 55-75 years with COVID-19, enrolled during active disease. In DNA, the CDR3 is TGTGCCAGCAGTGAATTCCGAGACAGCGCCGCTTTCTTT. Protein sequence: CASSEFRDSAAFF.